The clone carrying this T cell receptor (beta chain) appeared a few times. Its antigen remains unknown. The CDR3 spans 14 residues. V dropped 8 bases and J dropped 0; count of bases not matched to a gene: 4. This specimen comes from a study of CD8 T cells in ankylosing spondylitis. From the 5' RACE reads, TCRdb called clonotypes with MiXCR, one entry per CDR3 protein. The repertoire holds 200,000 to 250,000 distinct CDR3 sequences, 18% seen once, with about 44% in the top ten. General study findings and limits: Typical of ankylosing spondylitis blood, it appeared, was a TCR beta motif of under 10 highly homologous variants. In ankylosing spondylitis patients, matched synovial fluid reportedly showed significant enrichment of disease-linked clones.

The chain uses TRBV12-3 or TRBV12-4 and TRBJ2-1; TRBD2 aligns across 7 bases. The sequencing input was blood, either unsorted or a sorted T cell fraction (not recorded which). The clonotype originates from a male donor with ankylosing spondylitis. CDR3 loop: CASATGGSYNEQFF. CDR3 sequence (DNA): TGTGCCAGCGCAACGGGAGGCTCCTACAATGAGCAGTTCTTC.